One and the same sample provided the 12 T cell receptor beta chains below, sequenced in a study of shared clonotypes between healthy human individuals. Only CD45RO-negative cells positively selected for CCR7 counted as naive CD8 cells, so terminally differentiated effector memory CD45RA+ cells were excluded. Some clones are missing from TCRdb's copy, which holds only in-frame ones; the method was immunoSEQ multiplex PCR. This sample carries around 2.1 million clones, about 92% of them seen once, and the ten largest clones take roughly 1.8%. Material for sequencing was naive CD8+ T cells from PBMCs. The receptors derive from a man aged 18 to 29 in good health. Some clones in this sample may be carry-over from other donors' samples.

This clone was seen a single time. DNA for the CDR3: TGTGCCAGCGCCATGGGGGTTTTACTAGCGGGAGGGCTGGAGACCCAGTACTTC. Translating gives CASAMGVLLAGGLETQYF. V usage is TRBV7-9 and J usage is TRBJ2-5, with 13 nucleotides matching TRBD2. Germline V lookup: CDR1 SEHNR, CDR2 FQNEAQ (reference sequence). Unmatched junction bases numbered 17, after V lost 8 bases and J lost 5 bases. There are 18 residues in the CDR3.

The chain couples TRBV27 to TRBJ2-2, with a weak D call TRBD2 (5 bases). The V end lost 5 bases, the J end lost 2 bases, and 15 bases lay between the germline ends. Looked up from germline, CDR1 is MNHEY and CDR2 is SMNVEV (reference sequence). This CDR3 is built from 16 residues. The chain's CDR3 is CASSPSVGENTGELFF. The CDR3 DNA reads as TGTGCCAGCAGTCCCTCGGTGGGAGAAAACACCGGGGAGCTGTTTTTT.

The table lists this clone with a count of one. The chain is built from TRBV19 and TRBJ1-4; D not certain. V was trimmed by 5 bases and J by 0 bases, leaving 13 bases between them. The CDR3 is 16 amino acids. Germline V gene lookup returns CDR1 LNHDA and CDR2 SQIVND (reference sequence). The CDR3 bases are TGTGCCAGTAGTGCCGACCTCCGAGCAACTAATGAAAAACTGTTTTTT. Translation: CASSADLRATNEKLFF. The variable domain in full, with the rest retrieved from reference TRBV19 and TRBJ1-4, is DGGITQSPKYLFRKEGQNVTLSCEQNLNHDAMYWYRQDPGQGLRLIYYSQIVNDFQKGDIAEGYSVSREKKESFPLTVTSAQKNPTAFYLCASSADLRATNEKLFFGSGTQLSVL.

The chain joins TRBV21-1 to TRBJ2-2; TRBD1 reflects the table's D call only, with no check against the DNA. TRBV21-1 is a pseudogene locus. This CDR3 region has 16 residues. The CDR3, as DNA: TGTGCCAGCAGCAATAGGGGGACAGGGGACACCGGGGAGCTGTTTTTT. Protein: CASSNRGTGDTGELFF.

The chain combines TRBV19 with TRBJ1-2; 7 bases are a match to TRBD1. The junction had 2 bases not matched to a gene; V was cut back by 1 base and J by 6 bases. CDR3 length equals 13 residues. Germline V gene data show CDR1 as LNHDA and CDR2 as SQIVND (reference sequence). The CDR3 coding sequence is TGTGCCAGTAGTATAGTGACAGGGCATGGCTACACCTTC. It codes for CASSIVTGHGYTF.

The chain recombines TRBV28 with TRBJ2-5; a weak D match, TRBD2 (6 bases). This CDR3 comprises 14 residues. The V gene lost 5 bases and the J gene lost 3 bases, with 13 bases spanning the gap. The germline gives CDR1 MDHEN, CDR2 SYDVKM. The CDR3 DNA follows: TGTGCCAGCAGTCCCCAATGGAGGGAAGAGACCCAGTACTTC. The encoded protein is CASSPQWREETQYF.

V is TRBV15 and J is TRBJ1-4; 7 bases fit TRBD1. J lost 0 bases, V lost 2 bases, and 6 bases had no gene match. CDR1 is LNHNV and CDR2 is YYDKDF in the germline V gene (reference sequence). The CDR3 has 17 residues. This CDR3 is CATSRRSQGATNEKLFF. In nucleotides, the CDR3 is TGTGCCACCAGCAGACGGTCCCAGGGGGCAACTAATGAAAAACTGTTTTTT.

V and J are TRBV27 and TRBJ2-1; TRBD2 matches 7 bases. The CDR3 loop spans 13 amino acids. CDR1 is MNHEY and CDR2 is SMNVEV in the germline V gene (reference sequence). V lost 2 bases to trimming and J lost 7 bases; unmatched junction nucleotides: 2. The CDR3 loop is CASSLRGENEQFF. The DNA of the CDR3 is TGTGCCAGCAGTTTACGGGGGGAAAATGAGCAGTTCTTC.

The chain joins TRBV5-6 to TRBJ2-7; D is tentatively TRBD1 or TRBD2 (6 bases each). Germline CDR1 reads SGHDT; CDR2 reads YYEEEE. Trimming shortened V by 4 bases and J by 11 bases, and 16 bases separated the two germline ends. This CDR3 has 12 amino acids. The CDR3 loop is CASSAGRGLEYF. In DNA, the CDR3 is TGTGCCAGCAGCGCCGGACGGGGGCTTGAGTACTTC.

The chain employs TRBV28 and TRBJ1-2; weak D call: TRBD1 (6 bases). This CDR3 spans 15 amino acids. Looked up from germline, CDR1 is MDHEN and CDR2 is SYDVKM. The V end was cut by 4 bases, the J end by 4 bases, with 16 bases between. The CDR3 DNA follows: TGTGCCAGCAGTTCAACAGGACAGTTCTTCTATGGCTACACCTTC. This translates into CASSSTGQFFYGYTF.

The chain links TRBV28 to TRBJ2-3; D is perhaps TRBD1 (5 bases). There are 16 residues in the CDR3. Germline assignment: CDR1 MDHEN and CDR2 SYDVKM. V was pared by 2 bases and J by 9 bases, with 21 bases between. The DNA of the CDR3 is TGTGCCAGCAGTTTAGGGGAACAGGCTAGGTTAGAGACGCAGTATTTT. This encodes CASSLGEQARLETQYF.

The rearrangement uses TRBV9 and TRBJ2-3, with D possibly called TRBD1 or TRBD2 (5 bases each). Trimming pared 4 bases from V and 6 bases from J, leaving 15 bases between. Germline V gene lookup returns CDR1 SGDLS and CDR2 YYNGEE. The CDR3 spans 14 residues. In nucleotides, the CDR3 is TGTGCCAGCAGCACCCGGGGAGAGGGGGATACGCAGTATTTT. Translation gives CASSTRGEGDTQYF.